These T cell receptor beta chains were read from a single sample in a study of cytomegalovirus exposure and HLA in healthy donors. Here immunoSEQ multiplex PCR was the method, and the copy in TCRdb shows in-frame clones only, minus some. The sample records about 110,000 clones, about 75% being singletons. Sequencing was performed on PBMCs. These receptors originate from a male donor in good health and CMV-seropositive. The CDR3 runs from the conserved cysteine through the conserved F or W. A D gene is named only where the DNA matches it firmly. Some rows have no size entry. The others give once, few or many, or a class for an expanded clone.

D gene: TRBD2; V gene: TRBV27; clone size: NA; J gene: TRBJ2-5; CDR3 DNA: TGTGCCAGCAGGTGGACTAGCGGTCAAGAGACCCAGTACTTC; CDR3 protein: CASRWTSGQETQYF
D gene: NA; V gene: TRBV6-1; clone size: NA; J gene: TRBJ2-7; CDR3 DNA: TGTGCCAGCAGGCCGACAGGCCCCTACTACGAGCAGTACTTC; CDR3 protein: CASRPTGPYYEQYF
D gene: NA; V gene: TRBV6-1; clone size: NA; J gene: TRBJ1-5; CDR3 DNA: TGTGCCAGCAAGTTCGAGGCTTATAGCAATCAGCCCCAGCATTTT; CDR3 protein: CASKFEAYSNQPQHF
D gene: NA; V gene: TRBV9; clone size: NA; J gene: TRBJ2-1; CDR3 DNA: TGTGCCAGCAGCGTAACAGGGAGCTCCTACAATGAGCAGTTCTTC; CDR3 protein: CASSVTGSSYNEQFF
D gene: NA; V gene: TRBV6-5; clone size: few; J gene: TRBJ2-7; CDR3 DNA: TGTGCCAGCAGTTACTCGACGCAGGGCGACGAGCAGTACTTC; CDR3 protein: CASSYSTQGDEQYF
D gene: NA; V gene: TRBV14; clone size: few; J gene: TRBJ2-7; CDR3 DNA: TGTGCCAGCAGCCAAGGACAGCACTACGAGCAGTACTTC; CDR3 protein: CASSQGQHYEQYF
D gene: TRBD1; V gene: TRBV28; clone size: NA; J gene: TRBJ1-5; CDR3 DNA: TGTGCCAGCAAGGGGGCCGGGGTGCATCAGCCCCAGCATTTT; CDR3 protein: CASKGAGVHQPQHF
D gene: TRBD1; V gene: TRBV11-1; clone size: once; J gene: TRBJ1-5; CDR3 DNA: TGTGCCAGCAGCCAGGACAGGGTGGGACAGCCCCAGCATTTT; CDR3 protein: CASSQDRVGQPQHF
D gene: TRBD1; V gene: TRBV5-3; clone size: NA; J gene: TRBJ2-7; CDR3 DNA: TGTGCCAGAAGTCCCTGTGGGACAGGTTGGTACGAGCAGTACTTC; CDR3 protein: CARSPCGTGWYEQYF
D gene: NA; V gene: TRBV9; clone size: NA; J gene: TRBJ2-7; CDR3 DNA: TGTGCCAGCAGCGTAGATAGTCCTAGCTCCTACGAGCAGTACTTC; CDR3 protein: CASSVDSPSSYEQYF
D gene: TRBD1; V gene: TRBV18; clone size: NA; J gene: TRBJ1-1; CDR3 DNA: TGTGCCAGCTCACCACGACAGGGCCACTCCCAAATGAACACTGAAGCTTTCTTT; CDR3 protein: CASSPRQGHSQMNTEAFF
D gene: TRBD1; V gene: TRBV27; clone size: NA; J gene: TRBJ1-4; CDR3 DNA: TGTGCCAGCAGTTTACGCCAGGGGGATATTAGGGAAAAACTGTTTTTT; CDR3 protein: CASSLRQGDIREKLFF
D gene: TRBD1; V gene: TRBV6-6; clone size: once; J gene: TRBJ2-1; CDR3 DNA: TGTGCCCATGGGGACAGGGGGGAGTCCGGGCAGTTCTTC; CDR3 protein: CAHGDRGESGQFF
D gene: NA; V gene: TRBV5-1; clone size: NA; J gene: TRBJ1-2; CDR3 DNA: TGCGCCAGCAGCTACCCGGGGGAAACGGGGGGCTACACCTTC; CDR3 protein: CASSYPGETGGYTF
D gene: TRBD1; V gene: TRBV18; clone size: NA; J gene: TRBJ1-4; CDR3 DNA: TGTGCCAGCTCACCACAGGGGGCATGGGAAAAACTGTTTTTT; CDR3 protein: CASSPQGAWEKLFF
D gene: TRBD2; V gene: TRBV5-6; clone size: NA; J gene: TRBJ2-1; CDR3 DNA: TGTGCCAGCAGCCAAGTTCTAGCGGGAGGGGATGAGCAGTTCTTC; CDR3 protein: CASSQVLAGGDEQFF
D gene: TRBD1; V gene: TRBV6-5; clone size: NA; J gene: TRBJ1-4; CDR3 DNA: TGTGCCAGCAGTTACGCAGGGACAGGGCCGAATGAAAAACTGTTTTTT; CDR3 protein: CASSYAGTGPNEKLFF
D gene: NA; V gene: TRBV28; clone size: once; J gene: TRBJ1-6; CDR3 DNA: TGTGCCATTGGTAGCTCCTATAATTCACCCCTCCACTTT; CDR3 protein: CAIGSSYNSPLHF
D gene: NA; V gene: TRBV7-8; clone size: NA; J gene: TRBJ1-1; CDR3 DNA: TGTGCCAGCAGCTTAGCGCTATGGCAGACAGAAGCTTTCTTT; CDR3 protein: CASSLALWQTEAFF
D gene: TRBD2; V gene: TRBV9; clone size: NA; J gene: TRBJ2-1; CDR3 DNA: TGTGCCAGCAGCGTCACTAGCGGGGGGGCGTACAATGAGCAGTTCTTC; CDR3 protein: CASSVTSGGAYNEQFF
D gene: NA; V gene: TRBV6-1; clone size: few; J gene: TRBJ1-5; CDR3 DNA: TGTGCCAGCGGAGGGGGGGGCGGTCAGCCCCAGCATTTT; CDR3 protein: CASGGGGGQPQHF
D gene: NA; V gene: TRBV28; clone size: once; J gene: TRBJ1-6; CDR3 DNA: TGTGCCAGCAGCACGGGATCACCCCTCCACTTT; CDR3 protein: CASSTGSPLHF
D gene: NA; V gene: TRBV25-1; clone size: NA; J gene: TRBJ1-1; CDR3 DNA: TGTGCCAGCAGTGAGACTATTGGGGGGGGCCGAACTGAAGCTTTCTTT; CDR3 protein: CASSETIGGGRTEAFF
D gene: NA; V gene: TRBV5-6; clone size: NA; J gene: TRBJ2-1; CDR3 DNA: TGTGCCAGCAGCTATGACAGCCCTTACCATGAGCAGTTCTTC; CDR3 protein: CASSYDSPYHEQFF
D gene: TRBD2; V gene: TRBV2; clone size: NA; J gene: TRBJ2-7; CDR3 DNA: TGTGCCAGCAGAATACAGCGGGAAGGTACCTACGAGCAGTACTTC; CDR3 protein: CASRIQREGTYEQYF
D gene: NA; V gene: TRBV7-9; clone size: NA; J gene: TRBJ2-2; CDR3 DNA: TGTGCCAGCAGCTTAGGCGGGGCCGGCACCGGGGAGCTGTTTTTT; CDR3 protein: CASSLGGAGTGELFF
D gene: NA; V gene: TRBV28; clone size: NA; J gene: TRBJ2-7; CDR3 DNA: TGTGCCAGCAACACAGACTCCTACGAGCAGTACTTC; CDR3 protein: CASNTDSYEQYF
D gene: TRBD2; V gene: TRBV2; clone size: NA; J gene: TRBJ2-1; CDR3 DNA: TGTGCCAGCAGTCAAGGTAGCGGGAGGTACAATGAGCAGTTCTTC; CDR3 protein: CASSQGSGRYNEQFF
D gene: NA; V gene: TRBV28; clone size: NA; J gene: TRBJ2-7; CDR3 DNA: TGTGCCAGCAGTCTTTCGGGACACCGGTACTTC; CDR3 protein: CASSLSGHRYF
D gene: NA; V gene: TRBV7-3; clone size: NA; J gene: TRBJ2-2; CDR3 DNA: TGTGCCAGCAGCTTAATCATCACAGCGGGCAGGTTTTGGAACACCGGGGAGCTGTTTTTT; CDR3 protein: CASSLIITAGRFWNTGELFF
D gene: TRBD2; V gene: TRBV6-1; clone size: NA; J gene: TRBJ2-7; CDR3 DNA: TGTGCCAGCAGTGGGTGGACTAGCGCGCCCTACGAGCAGTACTTC; CDR3 protein: CASSGWTSAPYEQYF
D gene: NA; V gene: TRBV29-1; clone size: NA; J gene: TRBJ2-5; CDR3 DNA: TGCAGCGTTGGTGAGGGAGAGACCCAGTACTTC; CDR3 protein: CSVGEGETQYF
D gene: NA; V gene: TRBV27; clone size: NA; J gene: TRBJ2-1; CDR3 DNA: TGTGCCAGCAGTTTCCAGAATGACAATGAGCAGTTCTTC; CDR3 protein: CASSFQNDNEQFF
D gene: NA; V gene: TRBV19; clone size: NA; J gene: TRBJ2-5; CDR3 DNA: TGTGCCAGCCTCGGCGCTAGCCCAGGAGAGACCCAGTACTTC; CDR3 protein: CASLGASPGETQYF
D gene: NA; V gene: TRBV7-9; clone size: NA; J gene: TRBJ1-6; CDR3 DNA: TGTGCCAGCAGCTCTATTACACTACAGGGAGGGGGCTATAATTCACCCCTCCACTTT; CDR3 protein: CASSSITLQGGGYNSPLHF
D gene: NA; V gene: TRBV5-1; clone size: NA; J gene: TRBJ1-1; CDR3 DNA: TGCGCCAGCAGCTTGTCAGGATTGAACACTGAAGCTTTCTTT; CDR3 protein: CASSLSGLNTEAFF
D gene: NA; V gene: TRBV30; clone size: NA; J gene: TRBJ1-2; CDR3 DNA: TGTGCCTGGAGGGGGGGTCGGGTGGATGGCTACACCTTC; CDR3 protein: CAWRGGRVDGYTF